This TCR beta chain was observed in a study of graft-versus-host responses after intestinal transplantation. Looking at the study overall: Grafts were multivisceral, liver-intestinal, or isolated intestinal.

This table comes from immunoSEQ multiplex PCR, and its TCRdb copy is limited to in-frame clones, with some not included. The table shows about 93,000 clones, with approximately 92% occurring only once. Whole-study results and caveats: Recipient marrow held GvH clones, some first seen in ileum or blood.

The CDR3 has 13 amino acids. The germline V gene has CDR1 GTSNPN and CDR2 SVGIG (reference sequence). The V gene end was trimmed by 4 bases and the J gene end by 2 bases; junction bases not matched to a gene: 2. Notes on this clone: Its antigen is not known.

The specimen comprised unstimulated CD8+ T cells sorted from spleen or lymph node cells, sampled before intestinal transplant. The TCR sequence derives from a human donor who received an intestinal transplant. This sequence joins TRBV30 and TRBJ2-5; TRBD2 aligns across 9 bases. Written as DNA, the CDR3 is TGTGCCTGGACTAGCGGGGATCAAGAGACCCAGTACTTC. Encoded protein: CAWTSGDQETQYF.